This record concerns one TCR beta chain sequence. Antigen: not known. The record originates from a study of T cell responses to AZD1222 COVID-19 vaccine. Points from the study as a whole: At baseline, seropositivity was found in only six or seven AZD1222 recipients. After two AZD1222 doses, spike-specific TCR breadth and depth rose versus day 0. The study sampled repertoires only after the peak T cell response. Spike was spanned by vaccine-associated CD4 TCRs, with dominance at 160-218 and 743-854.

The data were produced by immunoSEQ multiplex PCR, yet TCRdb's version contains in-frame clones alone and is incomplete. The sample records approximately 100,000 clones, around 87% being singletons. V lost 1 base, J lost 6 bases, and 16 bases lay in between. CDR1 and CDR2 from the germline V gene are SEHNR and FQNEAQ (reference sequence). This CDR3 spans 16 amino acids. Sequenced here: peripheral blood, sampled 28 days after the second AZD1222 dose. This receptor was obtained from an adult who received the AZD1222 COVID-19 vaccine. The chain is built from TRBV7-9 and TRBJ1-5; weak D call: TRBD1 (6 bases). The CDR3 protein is CASSLEGRGHLQPQHF. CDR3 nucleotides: TGTGCCAGCAGCTTAGAGGGTCGGGGGCATCTTCAGCCCCAGCATTTT.